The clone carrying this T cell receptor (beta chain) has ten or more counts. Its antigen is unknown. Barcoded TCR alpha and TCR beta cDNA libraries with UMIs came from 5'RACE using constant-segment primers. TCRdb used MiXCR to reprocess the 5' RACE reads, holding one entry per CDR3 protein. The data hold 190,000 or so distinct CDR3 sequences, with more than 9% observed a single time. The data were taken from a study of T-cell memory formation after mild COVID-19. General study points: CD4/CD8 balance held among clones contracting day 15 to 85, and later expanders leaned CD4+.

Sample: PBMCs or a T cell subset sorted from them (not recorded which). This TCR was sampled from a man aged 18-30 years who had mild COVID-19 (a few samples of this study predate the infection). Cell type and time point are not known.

CDR3 residues: CASSQDRSSYEQYF. CDR3 bases: TGCGCCAGCAGCCAAGACAGGAGCTCCTACGAGCAGTACTTC. This chain uses TRBV4-3 with TRBJ2-7; the D is unclear. Trimming removed 0 bases at V and 0 bases at J, with 6 bases between. The V gene's germline CDR1 is LGHNA and CDR2 YSLEER. The CDR3 length is 14 residues.